The 16 T cell receptor beta chains below come from one sample, sequenced in a study of shared clonotypes between healthy human individuals. Repertoires were generated with immunoSEQ multiplex PCR, while TCRdb's copy carries only in-frame clones and drops some. The table has a few million clones, around 93% seen once. Sequenced material: naive CD4+ T cells from PBMCs. The subset denotes: CD45RA+ positively selected. The origin of the receptors is a man between 18 and 35 years old in good health. Some clones in this sample may be carry-over from other donors' samples.

CDR3 bases: TGTGCCAGCAGCTCCATAGGGACAGGCCCGAACACTGAAGCTTTCTTT. Its translation is CASSSIGTGPNTEAFF. The chain joins TRBV7-3 to TRBJ1-1; the match to TRBD1 covers 8 bases. Germline trimming cut 4 bases from V and 1 base from J; bases unmatched to any gene: 8. Germline V gene sequence: CDR1 SGHTA, CDR2 FQGTGA. CDR3 length equals 16 residues.

J is TRBJ1-2 and V is TRBV23-1, with D hard to call. TRBV23-1 is marked as an open reading frame, function uncertain. The V end lost 8 bases, the J end lost 8 bases, and 6 bases lay between the germline ends. The CDR3 runs 9 residues. For the CDR3, the DNA is TGCGCCAGCCCTGCGGGCTACACCTTC. It is translated as CASPAGYTF.

This clone has only one observation. This chain links TRBV5-6 with TRBJ2-7, with 9 bases lining up with TRBD1. The trim removed 0 bases at V and 3 bases at J, leaving 7 bases unmatched. CDR3 size: 16 residues. The germline gives CDR1 SGHDT, CDR2 YYEEEE. The CDR3 region has the DNA TGTGCCAGCAGCTTGGTGGGGACAGGGATGGTCTACGAGCAGTACTTC. This encodes CASSLVGTGMVYEQYF.

The CDR3 loop reads CASSLDGGDAYEQYF. The CDR3 region has the DNA TGTGCCAGCAGCTTAGATGGCGGGGACGCCTACGAGCAGTACTTC. The V call is TRBV11-2, the J call TRBJ2-7; maybe TRBD2 (6 bases). The CDR3 is 15 residues long. The V end was cut by 0 bases, the J end by 2 bases, with 11 bases between. Germline-derived CDR1 and CDR2 are SGHAT and FQNNGV.

The chain couples TRBV28 to TRBJ1-5, with D unresolved. Trimming took 7 bases from V and 4 from J, leaving 8 bases between them. This CDR3 contains 12 residues. The germline gives CDR1 MDHEN, CDR2 SYDVKM. CDR3 nucleotides: TGTGCCAGCACAGGTCGGAATCAGCCCCAGCATTTT. This codes for CASTGRNQPQHF.

The CDR3 loop reads CASSPPGNYGYTF. In DNA form, the CDR3 reads TGTGCCAGCAGTCCCCCGGGGAACTATGGCTACACCTTC. The V call is TRBV6-6, the J call TRBJ1-2; the D is unclear. Trimming pared 5 bases from V and 2 bases from J, leaving 9 bases between. CDR3 length: 13 residues. The germline CDR1 and CDR2 sequences are MNHNY and SVGAGI (reference sequence).

The chain is built from TRBV7-9 and TRBJ2-3; TRBD2 matches at 9 bases. CDR1 and CDR2 (germline): SEHNR, FQNEAQ (reference sequence). V lost 1 base to trimming and J lost 0 bases; unmatched junction nucleotides: 2. The CDR3 runs 16 residues. CDR3 in amino acids: CASSLGLADSTDTQYF. Written as DNA, the CDR3 is TGTGCCAGCAGCTTAGGACTAGCGGATAGCACAGATACGCAGTATTTT.

The V call is TRBV19, the J call TRBJ1-4; D is uncertain. The CDR3 spans 13 residues. Per germline, CDR1 LNHDA and CDR2 SQIVND (reference sequence). Trimming pared 4 bases from V and 4 bases from J, leaving 7 bases between. DNA for the CDR3: TGTGCCAGTAGTAACCTCGATAATGAAAAACTGTTTTTT. Its translation: CASSNLDNEKLFF. Drawing the rest from reference TRBV19 and TRBJ1-4, the complete variable domain is DGGITQSPKYLFRKEGQNVTLSCEQNLNHDAMYWYRQDPGQGLRLIYYSQIVNDFQKGDIAEGYSVSREKKESFPLTVTSAQKNPTAFYLCASSNLDNEKLFFGSGTQLSVL.

This clone was detected only once. V gene TRBV5-4 combines with J gene TRBJ2-7; 10 bases agree with TRBD2. The V gene's germline CDR1 is SGHNT and CDR2 YYREEE (reference sequence). V trimming: 2 bases; J trimming: 3 bases; junction bases outside the gene matches: 5. This CDR3 comprises 15 residues. CDR3 in amino acids: CASSLASGRIYEQYF. The CDR3 region has the DNA TGTGCCAGCAGCTTAGCTAGCGGGAGAATCTACGAGCAGTACTTC.

CDR3 nucleotides: TGTGCCAGCAGGAAGAGCGGGAGTAGCACCGGGGAGCTGTTTTTT. This codes for CASRKSGSSTGELFF. The genes are TRBV2 and TRBJ2-2, with TRBD2 matching over 8 bases. Germline V gives CDR1 SNHLY, CDR2 FYNNEI. The CDR3 totals 15 residues. V shed 6 bases, J shed 4 bases, and the junction held 7 bases outside the gene matches.

The chain couples TRBV7-9 to TRBJ1-2; D ambiguous. The CDR3 is made up of 15 amino acids. V lost 5 bases and J 0 bases, leaving 13 bases between the germline ends. Germline CDR1 and CDR2: SEHNR and FQNEAQ (reference sequence). CDR3 DNA sequence: TGTGCCAGCAGCCTTACGGGCCTAGCTAACTATGGCTACACCTTC. This sequence encodes CASSLTGLANYGYTF.

The chain couples TRBV2 to TRBJ1-4; D not certain. V was cut by 6 bases and J by 7 bases, with 9 bases left in between. Per germline, CDR1 SNHLY and CDR2 FYNNEI. This CDR3 comprises 12 residues. In DNA form, the CDR3 reads TGTGCCAGCAGGTGGAGGAGTGAAAAACTGTTTTTT. It yields the protein CASRWRSEKLFF.

The rearrangement uses TRBV19 and TRBJ1-4; D gene uncertain. The CDR3 has 15 amino acids. The germline V and J ends were trimmed by 3 bases and 0 bases, with 8 bases remaining between them. Germline V CDR1 and CDR2: LNHDA, SQIVND (reference sequence). CDR3 DNA: TGTGCCAGTAGTATCCCCACAACAACTAATGAAAAACTGTTTTTT. Translation gives CASSIPTTTNEKLFF.

The chain has TRBV19 and TRBJ1-1; D remains ambiguous. This CDR3 has 13 amino acids. V shed 10 bases and J shed 3 bases, with 15 bases lying between them. The V gene's germline CDR1 is LNHDA and CDR2 SQIVND (reference sequence). The CDR3 DNA reads as TGTGCCATCCAAAGGACCCCCTACACTGAAGCTTTCTTT. Protein sequence: CAIQRTPYTEAFF.

This clone was detected once. The chain joins TRBV4-2 to TRBJ2-1; D possibly matches TRBD1 or TRBD2 (6 bases each). V lost 0 bases and J lost 6, with 15 bases in between. Germline V CDR1 and CDR2: LGHNA, YNFKEQ. The CDR3 is 16 residues long. CDR3 bases: TGTGCCAGCAGCCAAGAGGGGGCGGGATGGGGCAATGAGCAGTTCTTC. Translation gives CASSQEGAGWGNEQFF.

The chain couples TRBV18 to TRBJ2-2, with TRBD1 matching over 10 bases. The CDR3 covers 17 residues. V shed 1 base and J 2 bases; nucleotides not matched to a gene: 4. Germline values: CDR1 KGHSH, CDR2 LQKENI. For the CDR3, the DNA is TGTGCCAGCTCACCACGAGGGACAGGGGTCAACACCGGGGAGCTGTTTTTT. Its translation is CASSPRGTGVNTGELFF.